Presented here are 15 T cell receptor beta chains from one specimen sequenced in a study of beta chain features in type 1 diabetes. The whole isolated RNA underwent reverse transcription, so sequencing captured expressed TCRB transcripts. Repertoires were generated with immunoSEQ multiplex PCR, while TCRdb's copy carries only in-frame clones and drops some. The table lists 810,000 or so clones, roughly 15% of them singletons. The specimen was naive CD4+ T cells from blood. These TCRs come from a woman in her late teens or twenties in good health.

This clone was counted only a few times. The CDR3, as DNA: TGTGCCAGCAGCGTATCTGCGTATCAGCCCCAGCATTTT. This gives the protein CASSVSAYQPQHF. The rearrangement uses TRBV9 and TRBJ1-5; D is unclear. V was shortened by 1 base and J by 5 bases, with 7 bases between the two germline ends. The CDR3 has 13 residues. Per the germline V gene, CDR1 is SGDLS and CDR2 is YYNGEE. Variable domain in full (rest from reference TRBV9 and TRBJ1-5): DSGVTQTPKHLITATGQRVTLRCSPRSGDLSVYWYQQSLDQGLQFLIQYYNGEERAKGNILERFSAQQFPDLHSELNLSSLELGDSALYFCASSVSAYQPQHFGDGTRLSIL.

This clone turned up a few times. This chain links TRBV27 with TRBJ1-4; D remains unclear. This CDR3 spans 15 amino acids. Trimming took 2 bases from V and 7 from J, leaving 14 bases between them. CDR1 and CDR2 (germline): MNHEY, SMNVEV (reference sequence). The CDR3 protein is CASSLRANTPEKLFF. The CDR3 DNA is TGTGCCAGCAGTTTACGGGCGAATACCCCTGAAAAACTGTTTTTT.

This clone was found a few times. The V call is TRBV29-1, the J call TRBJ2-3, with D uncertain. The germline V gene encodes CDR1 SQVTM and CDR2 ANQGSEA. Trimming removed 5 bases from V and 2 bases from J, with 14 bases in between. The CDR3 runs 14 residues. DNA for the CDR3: TGCAGCGTTCGAACTGGGATCCACACAGATACGCAGTATTTT. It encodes CSVRTGIHTDTQYF.

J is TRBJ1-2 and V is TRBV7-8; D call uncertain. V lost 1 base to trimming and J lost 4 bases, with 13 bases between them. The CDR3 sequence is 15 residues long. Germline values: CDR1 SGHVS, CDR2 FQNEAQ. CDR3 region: CASSLDDTSGYGYTF. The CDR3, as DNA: TGTGCCAGCAGCTTAGACGATACCTCGGGCTATGGCTACACCTTC.

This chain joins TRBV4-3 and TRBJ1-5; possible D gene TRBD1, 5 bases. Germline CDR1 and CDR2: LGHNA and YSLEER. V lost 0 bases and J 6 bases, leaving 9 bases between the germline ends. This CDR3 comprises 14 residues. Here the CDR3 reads CASSQDEGIQPQHF. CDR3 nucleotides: TGCGCCAGCAGCCAAGACGAGGGGATTCAGCCCCAGCATTTT.

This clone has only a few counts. The DNA for the CDR3 is TGCGCCAGCAGCTTGCGGGGCCCGGCGACAATGAACACCGGGGAGCTGTTTTTT. It encodes CASSLRGPATMNTGELFF. V gene TRBV5-1 combines with J gene TRBJ2-2, with D tentatively TRBD1 or TRBD2 (5 bases each). CDR3 length: 18 amino acids. Trimming removed 1 base at V and 1 base at J, with 17 bases between. CDR1 is SGHRS and CDR2 is YFSETQ in the germline V gene.

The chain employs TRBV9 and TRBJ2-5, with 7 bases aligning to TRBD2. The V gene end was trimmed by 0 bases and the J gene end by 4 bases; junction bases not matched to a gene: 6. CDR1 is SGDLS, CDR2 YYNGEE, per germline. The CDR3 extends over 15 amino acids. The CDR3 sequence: CASSVGAGVLETQYF. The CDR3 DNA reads TGTGCCAGCAGCGTAGGGGCGGGAGTTTTAGAGACCCAGTACTTC.

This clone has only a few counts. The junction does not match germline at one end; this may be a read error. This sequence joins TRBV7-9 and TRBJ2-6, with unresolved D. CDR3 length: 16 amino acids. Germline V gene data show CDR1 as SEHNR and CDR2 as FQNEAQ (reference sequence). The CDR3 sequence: CASSQGAVAGANVLTF. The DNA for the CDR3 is TGCGCCAGCAGCCAAGGAGCAGTAGCTGGGGCCAACGTCCTGACTTTC.

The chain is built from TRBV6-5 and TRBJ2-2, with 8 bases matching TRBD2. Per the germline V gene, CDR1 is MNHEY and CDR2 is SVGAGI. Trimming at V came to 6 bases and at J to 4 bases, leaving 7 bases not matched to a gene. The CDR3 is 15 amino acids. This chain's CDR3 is CASSFSGTSTGELFF. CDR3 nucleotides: TGTGCCAGCAGCTTCTCCGGGACTAGCACCGGGGAGCTGTTTTTT.

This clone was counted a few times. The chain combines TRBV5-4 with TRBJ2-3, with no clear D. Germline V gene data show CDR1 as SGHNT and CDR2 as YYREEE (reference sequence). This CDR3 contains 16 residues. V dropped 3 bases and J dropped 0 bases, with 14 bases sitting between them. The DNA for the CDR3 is TGTGCCAGCAGCTATTTTGTGGACGCCAGCACAGATACGCAGTATTTT. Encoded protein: CASSYFVDASTDTQYF.

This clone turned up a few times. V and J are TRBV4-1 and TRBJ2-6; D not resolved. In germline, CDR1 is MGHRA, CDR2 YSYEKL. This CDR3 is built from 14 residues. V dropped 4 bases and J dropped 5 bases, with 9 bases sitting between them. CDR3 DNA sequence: TGCGCCAGCAGCCCCTTTTTTAGGGCCAACGTCCTGACTTTC. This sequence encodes CASSPFFRANVLTF.

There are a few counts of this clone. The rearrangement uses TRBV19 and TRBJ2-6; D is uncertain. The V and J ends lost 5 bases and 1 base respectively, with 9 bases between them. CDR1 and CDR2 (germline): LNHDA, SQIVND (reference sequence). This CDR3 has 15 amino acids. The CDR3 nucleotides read TGTGCCAGTAGTTCCCCAAAGTCTGGGGCCAACGTCCTGACTTTC. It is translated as CASSSPKSGANVLTF.

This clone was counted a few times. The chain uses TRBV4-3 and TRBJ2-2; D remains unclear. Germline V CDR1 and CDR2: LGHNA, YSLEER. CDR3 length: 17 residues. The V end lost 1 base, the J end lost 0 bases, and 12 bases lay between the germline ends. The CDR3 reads CASSQVTGTTNTGELFF. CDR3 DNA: TGCGCCAGCAGCCAAGTCACGGGCACGACGAACACCGGGGAGCTGTTTTTT.

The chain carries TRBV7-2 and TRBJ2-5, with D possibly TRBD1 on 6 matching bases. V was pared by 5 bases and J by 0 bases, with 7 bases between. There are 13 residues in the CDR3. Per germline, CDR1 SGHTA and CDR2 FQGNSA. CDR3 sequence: CASSPGDQETQYF. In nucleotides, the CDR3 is TGTGCCAGCAGCCCAGGGGACCAAGAGACCCAGTACTTC.

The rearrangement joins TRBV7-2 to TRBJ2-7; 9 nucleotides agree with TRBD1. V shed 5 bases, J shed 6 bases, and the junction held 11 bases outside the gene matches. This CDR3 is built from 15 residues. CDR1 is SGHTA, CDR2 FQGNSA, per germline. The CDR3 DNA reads TGTGCCAGCAGCCCCAGGGGGGGACAGGGCTTCGAGCAGTACTTC. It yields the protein CASSPRGGQGFEQYF.